Presented here are 15 T cell receptor beta chains from one specimen sequenced in a study of T cell responses to AZD1222 COVID-19 vaccine. Sequenced by immunoSEQ multiplex PCR; TCRdb stores in-frame clones only, minus some. Among 150,000 or so clones listed, around 94% were seen once. The sample consisted of peripheral blood, taken on day 0 of AZD1222 vaccination. These receptors were obtained from an adult in good health.

V and J are TRBV27 and TRBJ2-2; a weak D match, TRBD2 (7 bases). CDR3 length: 14 residues. V was cut by 8 bases and J by 5 bases, with 15 bases left in between. Germline CDR1 reads MNHEY; CDR2 reads SMNVEV (reference sequence). CDR3 protein: CASGGGGGTGELFF. In DNA, the CDR3 is TGTGCCAGCGGGGGGGGCGGTGGAACCGGGGAGCTGTTTTTT.

This clone was counted a single time. This chain joins TRBV19 and TRBJ2-1; no firm D call. Germline V gene lookup returns CDR1 LNHDA and CDR2 SQIVND (reference sequence). V was trimmed by 3 bases and J by 2 bases, leaving 11 bases between them. The CDR3 loop spans 15 amino acids. The CDR3 coding sequence is TGTGCCAGTAGTATTGAGGCCCAACCCTACAATGAGCAGTTCTTC. Translated: CASSIEAQPYNEQFF.

The CDR3: CAISESRAPAGELFF. CDR3 nucleotide sequence: TGTGCCATCAGTGAGTCCCGGGCCCCAGCCGGGGAGCTGTTTTTT. V usage is TRBV10-3 and J usage is TRBJ2-2; no definite D call. The germline V and J ends were trimmed by 0 bases and 6 bases, with 11 bases remaining between them. Looked up from germline, CDR1 is ENHRY and CDR2 is SYGVKD. This CDR3 comprises 15 residues.

The chain has TRBV7-2 and TRBJ1-1; no definite D call. Per germline, CDR1 SGHTA and CDR2 FQGNSA. Trimming left V 5 bases short and J 0 bases short, with 16 bases between. This CDR3 is 16 amino acids long. The CDR3 DNA sequence: TGTGCCAGCAGCCTGGATGTTATAGGAATGAACACTGAAGCTTTCTTT. This translates into CASSLDVIGMNTEAFF.

The chain uses TRBV24-1 and TRBJ2-1; the D is unclear. Germline CDR1 KGHDR, CDR2 SFDVKD. This CDR3 has 15 amino acids. Trimming took 4 bases from V and 8 from J, leaving 17 bases between them. The CDR3 sequence: CATSEGNSQADEQFF. The CDR3 DNA is TGTGCCACCAGTGAAGGGAACTCCCAGGCGGATGAGCAGTTCTTC.

The chain uses TRBV9 and TRBJ2-1, with a possible D match to TRBD1 (6 bases). CDR1 SGDLS and CDR2 YYNGEE come from the germline V gene. The CDR3 consists of 17 residues. V was trimmed by 2 bases and J by 0 bases, leaving 15 bases between them. This chain's CDR3 is CASSVHETGNSYNEQFF. Written as DNA, the CDR3 is TGTGCCAGCAGCGTCCACGAGACAGGAAACTCCTACAATGAGCAGTTCTTC.

The chain recombines TRBV19 with TRBJ1-2, with D possibly being TRBD1 (6 bases). The CDR3 consists of 14 residues. Trimming stripped 3 bases from V and 1 base from J, with 9 bases between. CDR1 and CDR2 (germline): LNHDA, SQIVND (reference sequence). The CDR3 sequence: CASSITQGNYGYTF. In DNA form, the CDR3 reads TGTGCCAGTAGTATCACACAGGGTAACTATGGCTACACCTTC.

The chain has TRBV6-5 and TRBJ1-1, with D unclear. V was trimmed by 2 bases and J by 5 bases, leaving 9 bases between them. The CDR3 runs to 13 residues. Germline lookup yields CDR1 MNHEY and CDR2 SVGAGI. CDR3 region: CASSYNGGTEAFF. The CDR3 nucleotides are TGTGCCAGCAGTTACAATGGAGGTACTGAAGCTTTCTTT.

The genes are TRBV7-2 and TRBJ2-3; 12 nucleotides match TRBD2. V was pared by 6 bases and J by 5 bases, with 6 bases of the junction left unmatched. The CDR3 is made up of 15 amino acids. CDR1 and CDR2 from the germline V gene are SGHTA and FQGNSA. CDR3 region: CASRPPGLAGDTQYF. CDR3 coding DNA: TGTGCCAGCAGGCCCCCGGGACTAGCGGGAGATACGCAGTATTTT. Complete variable domain (other parts from reference TRBV7-2 and TRBJ2-3): GAGVSQSPSNKVTEKGKDVELRCDPISGHTALYWYRQSLGQGLEFLIYFQGNSAPDKSGLPSDRFSAERTGGSVSTLTIQRTQQEDSAVYLCASRPPGLAGDTQYFGPGTRLTVL.

The chain recombines TRBV18 with TRBJ2-3; TRBD2 agrees at 13 bases. CDR3 length: 18 residues. The V and J ends lost 5 bases and 1 base, in that order; junction bases with no gene match: 9. Germline CDR1 KGHSH, CDR2 LQKENI. The CDR3 DNA sequence: TGTGCCAGCTCATCGCGGACTAGCGGGAGTACGGGCACAGATACGCAGTATTTT. It translates to CASSSRTSGSTGTDTQYF.

The chain recombines TRBV12-3 or TRBV12-4 with TRBJ2-7, with D uncertain. Trimming took off 4 bases at V and 1 base at J, with 2 bases between the two ends. The CDR3 covers 11 residues. CDR3 amino acids: CASSSSYEQYF. The CDR3 coding sequence is TGTGCCAGCAGTTCATCCTACGAGCAGTACTTC.

This clone has more than one count but fewer than ten. J is TRBJ1-6 and V is TRBV3-1 (or the pseudogene TRBV3-2), with D unresolved. Germline values: CDR1 LGHDT, CDR2 YNNKEL (reference sequence). CDR3 length: 13 amino acids. V was cut by 4 bases and J by 7 bases, with 8 bases left in between. The CDR3 sequence is CASSPNVNSPLHF. For the CDR3, the DNA is TGTGCCAGCAGCCCTAACGTGAATTCACCCCTCCACTTT.

This chain joins TRBV24-1 and TRBJ2-1; D unresolved. The CDR3 extends over 14 amino acids. CDR1 and CDR2 (germline): KGHDR, SFDVKD. Trimming took 4 bases from V and 0 from J, leaving 6 bases between them. Here the CDR3 DNA reads TGTGCCACCAGTGAAGAGAGCTCCTACAATGAGCAGTTCTTC. Amino acid sequence: CATSEESSYNEQFF.

The chain uses TRBV4-2 and TRBJ2-7; D unclear. Per the germline V gene, CDR1 is LGHNA and CDR2 is YNFKEQ. Trimming removed 4 bases at V and 5 bases at J, with 15 bases between. The CDR3 is made up of 14 amino acids. CDR3: CASSRGAQVDEQYF. Here the CDR3 DNA reads TGTGCCAGCAGCCGTGGCGCCCAGGTCGACGAGCAGTACTTC.

The chain combines TRBV10-3 with TRBJ2-7; possibly TRBD1 or TRBD2 for D (5 bases each). Trimming took off 6 bases at V and 3 bases at J, with 15 bases between the two ends. The germline CDR1 and CDR2 sequences are ENHRY and SYGVKD. The CDR3 spans 14 residues. As DNA, the CDR3 is TGTGCCATCAGCCCTGGGACGTTGAGCTACGAGCAGTACTTC. Translation gives CAISPGTLSYEQYF.